These T cell receptor beta chains were read from a single sample in a study of blood T cell repertoires in COVID-19. Generated by immunoSEQ multiplex PCR, the TCRdb table keeps only in-frame clones and is missing some. The sample contains roughly 70,000 clones, approximately 90% of which appear only once. Specimen: peripheral blood. The receptor source for this set is a woman aged 55-69 years with active COVID-19. Both conserved end residues are part of each CDR3. Each record gives: J gene, clone size, D gene, CDR3 length, V gene, CDR3 DNA, CDR3 protein. D genes are given only for firm matches. Clone size is stated in some rows and not others, as once, few, many or a class when expanded.

>TRBJ2-3|.|.|15|TRBV30
TGTGCCTGGAGTGCTGGCGGGGCAGGCACAGATACGCAGTATTTT
CAWSAGGAGTDTQYF
>TRBJ1-6|.|.|15|TRBV7-8
TGTGCCAGCAGCTTAGCCCAGGGAAGGGGTTCACCCCTCCACTTT
CASSLAQGRGSPLHF
>TRBJ2-3|.|.|14|TRBV28
TGTGCCAGCAGGACTAGACCTAGCACAGATACGCAGTATTTT
CASRTRPSTDTQYF
>TRBJ1-1|.|.|13|TRBV12-5
TGTGCTAGTGGTTTACCCTCCACTCCGGGAGCTTTCTTT
CASGLPSTPGAFF
>TRBJ1-3|.|.|16|TRBV6-6
TGTGCCAGCAGTCCCACTGCAGGGGCCTCTGGAAACACCATATATTTT
CASSPTAGASGNTIYF
>TRBJ1-1|.|.|12|TRBV2
TGTGCCAGCAGTGTACTTGGCACTGAAGCTTTCTTT
CASSVLGTEAFF
>TRBJ1-4|.|.|15|TRBV6-5
TGTGCCATACAGGGAAGGTTGTCAACTAATGAAAAACTGTTTTTT
CAIQGRLSTNEKLFF
>TRBJ1-4|.|.|15|TRBV7-9
TGTGCCAGCAGCTTTGTTGGCTCGGGGGGTGAAAAACTGTTTTTT
CASSFVGSGGEKLFF
>TRBJ1-4|.|.|16|TRBV19
TGTGCCAGTAGTAGGGGAAAATTCTCGGGGAATGAAAAACTGTTTTTT
CASSRGKFSGNEKLFF
>TRBJ1-2|.|.|19|TRBV28
TGTGCCAGCAGACCAACCCGTGGGGCCAGGGGCTGGACTAACTATGGCTACACCTTC
CASRPTRGARGWTNYGYTF
>TRBJ2-5|.|TRBD2|16|TRBV4-1
TGCGCCAGCAGCCCACGGACTAGCGGGGGAAGGGAGACCCAGTACTTC
CASSPRTSGGRETQYF
>TRBJ2-7|.|TRBD2|14|TRBV6-1
TGTGCCAGCAGTGAAGTGGCGGGAGCTGGTGAGCAGTACTTC
CASSEVAGAGEQYF
>TRBJ1-5|few|.|14|TRBV6-1
TGTGCCAGCAGTGACCTATATAGCAATCAGCCCCAGCATTTT
CASSDLYSNQPQHF
>TRBJ1-2|once|TRBD1|13|TRBV12-3/TRBV12-4
TGTGCCAGCAGTCCCGACAGGGGGTATGGCTACACCTTC
CASSPDRGYGYTF
>TRBJ2-7|.|.|14|TRBV5-4
TGTGCCAGCAGCCACAGCGGCGGCAACTACGAGCAGTACTTC
CASSHSGGNYEQYF
>TRBJ2-7|.|.|15|TRBV18
TGTGCCAGCTCACCACCCACAGGTTACTCCTACGAGCAGTACTTC
CASSPPTGYSYEQYF
>TRBJ1-2|.|.|12|TRBV5-1
TGCGCCAGCAGCTCCTCAGGGATCGGCTACACCTTC
CASSSSGIGYTF
>TRBJ2-3|.|.|14|TRBV27
TGTGCCAGCAGTTTGGTGAGGGGAGGAGATACGCAGTATTTT
CASSLVRGGDTQYF
>TRBJ2-1|.|TRBD2|17|TRBV28
TGTGCCAGCAGTTTAATGGCTAGCGGGACCATGTGGAATGAGCAGTTCTTC
CASSLMASGTMWNEQFF
>TRBJ2-5|.|.|16|TRBV15
TGTGCCACCAGCAGAGATCGAGCGGTGAGGGGGGAGACCCAGTACTTC
CATSRDRAVRGETQYF
>TRBJ1-6|.|TRBD1|13|TRBV5-6
TGTGCCAGCAGCTTATTGGGACAGCCACCCCTCCACTTT
CASSLLGQPPLHF
>TRBJ1-5|.|.|13|TRBV27
TGTGCCAGCAGTTTCAGTAGCAATCAGCCCCAGCATTTT
CASSFSSNQPQHF
>TRBJ2-1|.|TRBD2|17|TRBV6-1
TGTGCCAGCAGTGAATCAATGATACCTAGCGGGACTAATGAGCAGTTCTTC
CASSESMIPSGTNEQFF
>TRBJ2-2|.|TRBD1|14|TRBV5-4
TGTGCCAGCAGCTCCAGGGGGCGCTGGGGGGAGCTGTTTTTT
CASSSRGRWGELFF
>TRBJ2-5|.|TRBD1|17|TRBV5-1
TGCGCCAGCAGCTTGGATGGTGGACAGGGGAAGGGAGAGACCCAGTACTTC
CASSLDGGQGKGETQYF
>TRBJ2-1|.|TRBD1|13|TRBV19
TGTGCCAGTACTGACAGGGGATACAATGAGCAGTTCTTC
CASTDRGYNEQFF
>TRBJ2-7|.|.|13|TRBV30
TGTGCCTGGGAACTGGAGGGGCGTAACGAGCAGTACTTC
CAWELEGRNEQYF
>TRBJ2-5|.|.|15|TRBV11-2
TGTGCCAGCAGCTTAGTGCGGGAATGGACGGAGACCCAGTACTTC
CASSLVREWTETQYF
>TRBJ1-2|.|.|18|TRBV23-1
TGCGCCAGCAGTCAAATGAAAGGGACCCGGGACATCAACTATGGCTACACCTTC
CASSQMKGTRDINYGYTF
>TRBJ2-7|.|.|15|TRBV3-1/TRBV3-2
TGTGCCAGCAGCCAAGAGACCGGGACATACTACGAGCAGTACTTC
CASSQETGTYYEQYF
>TRBJ1-2|.|.|12|TRBV2
TGTGCCAGCAGGGACAGTATCTATGGCTACACCTTC
CASRDSIYGYTF
>TRBJ2-5|.|.|14|TRBV7-2
TGTGCCAGCAGCTATGGGGGAGGTGGCGAGACCCAGTACTTC
CASSYGGGGETQYF
>TRBJ2-2|.|TRBD2|18|TRBV10-3
TGTGCCATCAGCGTAACCGGGACTAGCGGGGCGAACACCGGGGAGCTGTTTTTT
CAISVTGTSGANTGELFF